This TCR beta chain was profiled in a study of cytomegalovirus exposure and HLA in healthy donors. CDR3 length equals 14 residues. Trimming cost V 6 bases and J 0 bases, with 9 bases left between them. Germline CDR1 and CDR2: MDHEN and SYDVKM. Produced via immunoSEQ multiplex PCR; TCRdb's table is partial and in-frame only. In the table there are 250,000 or so clones, roughly 87% of which are singletons. Findings and caveats of the study: Cytomegalovirus association was assigned to about 150 TCR beta chains. The classifier, whose performance was assessed in both the original and validation cohorts, reportedly diagnosed cytomegalovirus status with high specificity and sensitivity. It was confirmed in vitro that three of the CMV-associated chains were specific for CMV antigens.

Separate from the roughly 700-subject first cohort was the roughly 120-subject validation cohort, to which the donors belonged. About this clone: Its target is not known.

The V call is TRBV28, the J call TRBJ2-4, with D uncertain. Sequencing was carried out using PBMCs. This TCR was sampled from a man aged 18 to 30 in good health and CMV-seropositive. The CDR3 region is CASRPSLAKNIQYF. The CDR3 nucleotides are TGTGCCAGCAGGCCAAGCCTAGCCAAAAACATTCAGTACTTC.